This TCR beta chain derives from a study of cytomegalovirus exposure and HLA in healthy donors. There are a few counts of this clone. Germline-derived CDR1 and CDR2 are GTSNPN and SVGIG (reference sequence). The CDR3 runs 12 residues. V was trimmed by 6 bases and J by 7 bases, leaving 16 bases between them. The primer mix had 60 Vbeta and 13 Jbeta primers. The data were produced by immunoSEQ multiplex PCR, yet TCRdb's version contains in-frame clones alone and is incomplete. The sample lists 100,000 to 150,000 clones, 15% occurring once. The sample comprised PBMCs. The source is a woman aged 18-35 years in good health and CMV-seronegative. This rearrangement joins TRBV30 to TRBJ2-7; D might be TRBD2 (6 bases). This CDR3 is CACMGLLREQYF. CDR3 bases: TGTGCCTGCATGGGACTTTTAAGGGAGCAGTACTTC.